The clone carrying this TCR beta chain has a single count. Its specificity is not known. In the same sample, other DNA sequences code for this CDR3. These data are taken from a study of shared clonotypes between healthy human individuals. About the research overall: Samples came from two female and three male donors aged 18 to 49.

Study-level points and caveats: Represented genetic and exposure-history diversity was restricted by having few donors.

There are 13 residues in the CDR3. Trimming took 3 bases from V and 4 from J; bases not matched to a gene: 3. Germline V gene sequence: CDR1 SGHVS, CDR2 FNYEAQ. Methods used by the authors: Junction-only immunoSEQ sequences carried no quality scores, so filtering differed. TCRdb's copy holds only in-frame clones and misses some; the assay was immunoSEQ multiplex PCR. Clone size and V and J calls were adopted from that table, with D and trimming inferred from the DNA. The sample lists some 490,000 clones, approximately 81% occurring once. Sequenced: PBMCs. The rearrangement links TRBV7-6 to TRBJ2-7; the match to TRBD2 covers 7 bases. The TCR originated in a woman between 35 and 50 years old in good health. Some clones in this sample may be carry-over from other donors' samples. The CDR3 region is CASSLGEGYEQYF. The DNA of the CDR3 is TGTGCCAGCAGCTTGGGGGAGGGGTACGAGCAGTACTTC.